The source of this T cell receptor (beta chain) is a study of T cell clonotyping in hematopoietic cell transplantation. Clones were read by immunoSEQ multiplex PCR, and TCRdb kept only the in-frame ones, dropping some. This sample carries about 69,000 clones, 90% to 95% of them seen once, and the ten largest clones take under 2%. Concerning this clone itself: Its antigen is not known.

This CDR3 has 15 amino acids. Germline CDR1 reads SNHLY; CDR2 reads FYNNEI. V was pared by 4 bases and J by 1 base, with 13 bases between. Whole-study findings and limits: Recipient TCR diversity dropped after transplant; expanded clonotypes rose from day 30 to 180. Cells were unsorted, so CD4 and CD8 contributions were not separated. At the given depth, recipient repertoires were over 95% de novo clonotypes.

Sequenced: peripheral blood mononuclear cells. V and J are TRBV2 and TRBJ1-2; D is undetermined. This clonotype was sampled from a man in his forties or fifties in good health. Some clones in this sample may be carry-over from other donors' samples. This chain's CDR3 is CASSVLGDRNYGYTF. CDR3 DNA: TGTGCCAGCAGTGTTCTTGGGGATCGTAACTATGGCTACACCTTC.